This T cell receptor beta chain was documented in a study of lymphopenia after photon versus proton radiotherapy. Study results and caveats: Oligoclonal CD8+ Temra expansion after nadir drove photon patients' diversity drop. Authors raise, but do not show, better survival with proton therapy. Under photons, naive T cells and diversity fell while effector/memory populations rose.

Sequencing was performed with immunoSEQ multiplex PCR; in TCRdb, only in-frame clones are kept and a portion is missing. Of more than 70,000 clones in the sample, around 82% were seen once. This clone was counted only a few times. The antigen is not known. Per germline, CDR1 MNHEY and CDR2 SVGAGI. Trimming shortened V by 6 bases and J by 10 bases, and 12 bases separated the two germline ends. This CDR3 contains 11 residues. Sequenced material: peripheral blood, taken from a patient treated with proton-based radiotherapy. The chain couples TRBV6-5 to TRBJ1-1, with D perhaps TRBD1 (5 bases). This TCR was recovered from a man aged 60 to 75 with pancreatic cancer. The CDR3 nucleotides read TGTGCCAGCAGAAACCTACAGGTAGCTTTCTTT. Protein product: CASRNLQVAFF.